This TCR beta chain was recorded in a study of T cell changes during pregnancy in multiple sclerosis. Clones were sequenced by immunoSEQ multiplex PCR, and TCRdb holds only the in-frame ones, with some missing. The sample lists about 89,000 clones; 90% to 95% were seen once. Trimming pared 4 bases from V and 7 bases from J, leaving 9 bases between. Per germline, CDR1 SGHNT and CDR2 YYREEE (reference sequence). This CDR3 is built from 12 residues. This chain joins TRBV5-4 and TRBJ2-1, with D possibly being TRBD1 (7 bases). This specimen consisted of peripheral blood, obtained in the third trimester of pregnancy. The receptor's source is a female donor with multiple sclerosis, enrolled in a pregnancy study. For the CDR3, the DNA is TGTGCCAGCAGCCAGGGGGGTAATGAGCAGTTCTTC. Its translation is CASSQGGNEQFF. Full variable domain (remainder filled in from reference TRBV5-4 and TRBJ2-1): ETGVTQSPTHLIKTRGQQVTLRCSSQSGHNTVSWYQQALGQGPQFIFQYYREEENGRGNFPPRFSGLQFPNYSSELNVNALELDDSALYLCASSQGGNEQFFGPGTRLTVL.